Listed below are T cell receptor beta chains from one sample, sequenced in a study of blood T cell repertoires in COVID-19. Generated by immunoSEQ multiplex PCR, the TCRdb table keeps only in-frame clones and is missing some. The profile shows 120,000 to 150,000 clones, roughly 76% of them singletons. The sequencing input was peripheral blood. The receptors were sampled from a human donor with acute or convalescent COVID-19. The donor label of this sample is uncertain. Each CDR3 is given with its conserved first and last residue. A D gene is named only where the DNA matches it firmly. Expanded clones are given a class, and other clones once, few, many or no size at all.

J gene	D gene	clone size	V gene	CDR3 DNA	CDR3 protein
TRBJ1-1	-	few	TRBV27	TGTGCCAGCCGGCGGGGCGGGTCGGACACTGAAGCTTTCTTT	CASRRGGSDTEAFF
TRBJ1-2	-	few	TRBV6-5	TGTGCCAGCAGTTACGTCAGAAACTATGGCTACACCTTC	CASSYVRNYGYTF
TRBJ1-2	-	-	TRBV6-5	TGTGCCAGCAGGATCCCCCAGGGGATTCGCTATGGCTACACCTTC	CASRIPQGIRYGYTF
TRBJ2-2	TRBD1	-	TRBV24-1	TGTGCCACCAGTTCCTGGACAGGTCGTCGAAACACCGGGGAGCTGTTTTTT	CATSSWTGRRNTGELFF
TRBJ1-1	TRBD1	-	TRBV19	TGTGCCAGTAGCCCGACAGGGAGGAACACTGAAGCTTTCTTT	CASSPTGRNTEAFF
TRBJ1-4	-	-	TRBV5-1	TGCGCCAGCAGCTCGCAGGGAACTGCAACTAATGAAAAGCTGTTTTTT	CASSSQGTATNEKLFF
TRBJ1-6	-	-	TRBV7-9	TGTGCCAGCAGCTTAGAGGGGGACTACGGGTCACCCCTCCACTTT	CASSLEGDYGSPLHF
TRBJ1-1	-	-	TRBV7-8	TGTGCCAGCAGCTTAGGGAGCGGGACTGAAGCTTTCTTT	CASSLGSGTEAFF
TRBJ1-2	-	-	TRBV9	TGTGCCAGCAGCCCCGACGGCCCGGGGGAAGGCTACACCTTC	CASSPDGPGEGYTF
TRBJ1-1	-	-	TRBV7-6	TGTGCCAGCAGCCCGGCGGACAGGAACACTGAAGCTTTCTTT	CASSPADRNTEAFF
TRBJ1-5	-	-	TRBV19	TGTGCCAGTAGTAAGGGAACAGGTGGAAAGCCCCAGCATTTT	CASSKGTGGKPQHF
TRBJ2-5	-	once	TRBV5-1	TGCGCCAGCAGCTTGACCCAGCAAGAGACCCAGTACTTC	CASSLTQQETQYF
TRBJ1-1	-	-	TRBV7-9	TGTGCCAGCAGCTGGGGCGGTGGGTACACTGAAGCTTTCTTT	CASSWGGGYTEAFF
TRBJ2-1	TRBD2	-	TRBV19	TGTGCCAGTAGTATAACCGAGCGGGGGGGCCGTGAGCAGTTCTTC	CASSITERGGREQFF
TRBJ2-7	TRBD1	once	TRBV2	TGTGCCCAGCACAGGACAGGGGAGTCCTACGAGCAGTACTTC	CAQHRTGESYEQYF
TRBJ1-3	-	few	TRBV19	TGTGCCAGTAAGGCAGGGGCGTCTGGAAACACCATATATTTT	CASKAGASGNTIYF
TRBJ1-5	-	many	TRBV6-1	TGTGCCAGCAGTGAGAAGGGGGAAGGGAGATATAGCAATCAGCCCCAGCATTTT	CASSEKGEGRYSNQPQHF
TRBJ1-6	-	-	TRBV11-2	TGTGCCAGCAGCTTAGATCTGAATTCACCCCTCCACTTT	CASSLDLNSPLHF
TRBJ1-2	-	-	TRBV19	TGTGCCAGTAGTATAGATTTAGGCCGGAGTGGCTACACCTTC	CASSIDLGRSGYTF
TRBJ1-5	-	-	TRBV30	TGTGCCTGGAAGGGAGATGAGGTGGGTCAGCCCCAGCATTTT	CAWKGDEVGQPQHF
TRBJ1-1	TRBD1	-	TRBV10-2	TGCGCCAGCAGCGGAGGGGGCAGGGGGGACACTGAAGCTTTCTTT	CASSGGGRGDTEAFF
TRBJ1-1	-	-	TRBV27	TGTGCCAGCAGTTTATGGGGGGGCTACACTGAAGCTTTCTTT	CASSLWGGYTEAFF
TRBJ1-1	TRBD1	-	TRBV18	TGTGCCAGCTCACCACTGCAGGGGGCTGAAGGTGAAGCTTTCTTT	CASSPLQGAEGEAFF
TRBJ1-5	TRBD1	-	TRBV18	TGTGCCAGCTCCCCAGGGGGAGGTCAGCCCCAGCATTTT	CASSPGGGQPQHF
TRBJ2-3	TRBD2	-	TRBV24-1	TGTGCCACCAGTGATCCTGGGCGGGGGGGGACAGATACGCAGTATTTT	CATSDPGRGGTDTQYF
TRBJ2-7	-	-	TRBV7-2	TGTGCCAGCAGCGGACGGGATTCCTACGAGCAGTACTTC	CASSGRDSYEQYF
TRBJ1-1	-	-	TRBV4-1	TGCGCCAGCAGCCAAGGGGGGACATGGGGCACTGAAGCTTTCTTT	CASSQGGTWGTEAFF
TRBJ2-3	TRBD2	-	TRBV3-1/TRBV3-2	TGTGCCAGCAGCCAAGCGGGCAGCGGGGCCACAGATACGCAGTATTTT	CASSQAGSGATDTQYF